Presented here are 17 T cell receptor beta chains from one specimen sequenced in a study of blood T cell repertoires in COVID-19. Profiled with immunoSEQ multiplex PCR; TCRdb holds only in-frame clones, not every one. Here the sample spans some 530,000 clones, 70% to 90% being singletons. The sequencing input was PBMCs or T cells enriched from blood (not recorded which). The receptor set was obtained from a woman aged 60-70 years who had recovered from COVID-19.

This clone was seen just once. The chain employs TRBV10-3 and TRBJ2-2; 10 bases map to TRBD2. The CDR3 is 16 amino acids. Germline V gene sequence: CDR1 ENHRY, CDR2 SYGVKD. Trimming removed 8 bases from V and 3 bases from J; junction bases left unmatched: 9. CDR3 bases: TGTGCCATCGCCGATAGCGGGGGGCTCTACACCGGGGAGCTGTTTTTT. Protein product: CAIADSGGLYTGELFF.

The rearrangement links TRBV19 to TRBJ1-2; no clear D gene. The V end was cut by 4 bases, the J end by 9 bases, with 18 bases between. Germline-derived CDR1 and CDR2 are LNHDA and SQIVND (reference sequence). This CDR3 has 14 amino acids. The CDR3 DNA reads TGTGCCAGTAGTAGATCATCTGCCATACAGAGCTACACCTTC. It translates to CASSRSSAIQSYTF.

This clone was observed a single time. This sequence joins TRBV27 and TRBJ2-3, with D perhaps matching TRBD2 (5 bases). The germline V gene encodes CDR1 MNHEY and CDR2 SMNVEV (reference sequence). V gave up 5 bases and J gave up 4 bases, with 19 bases separating them. The CDR3 has 16 residues. In DNA, the CDR3 is TGTGCCAGCAGTCCCGCTAGCATAATAGGATCAGATACGCAGTATTTT. This encodes CASSPASIIGSDTQYF.

The chain carries TRBV20-1 and TRBJ1-5, with 8 bases lining up with TRBD1. CDR1 DFQATT and CDR2 SNEGSKA come from the germline V gene (reference sequence). The V gene end was trimmed by 3 bases and the J gene end by 6 bases; junction bases not matched to a gene: 4. This CDR3 has 13 residues. The DNA for the CDR3 is TGCAGTGCTAGTGGGACAGGAATTCAGCCCCAGCATTTT. This codes for CSASGTGIQPQHF.

The chain links TRBV18 to TRBJ2-5; D is possibly TRBD2 (6 bases). The CDR3 length is 14 residues. Germline assignment: CDR1 KGHSH and CDR2 LQKENI. Trimming took off 4 bases at V and 4 bases at J, with 13 bases between the two ends. The CDR3 region is CASSQGLMGETQYF. The CDR3 region has the DNA TGTGCCAGCTCACAGGGACTGATGGGAGAGACCCAGTACTTC.

The CDR3 region has the DNA TGTGCCAGCAGTGAAGTTGGGGACAGGATCTCCTACGAGCAGTACGTC. Its translation: CASSEVGDRISYEQYV. V is TRBV6-1 and J is TRBJ2-7; 8 positions agree with TRBD1. CDR1 MNHNS and CDR2 SASEGT come from the germline V gene. CDR3 length: 16 amino acids. V was clipped by 1 base and J by 0 bases; unmatched bases: 5.

This clone occurred a few times. This chain uses TRBV7-9 with TRBJ1-6; possible D gene TRBD1, 6 bases. CDR3 size: 15 residues. The germline gives CDR1 SEHNR, CDR2 FQNEAQ (reference sequence). With 5 bases removed from V and 5 bases from J, the gap between germline ends came to 13 bases. CDR3 loop: CASSPGTWDNSPLHF. Here the CDR3 DNA reads TGTGCCAGCAGCCCTGGGACATGGGATAATTCACCCCTCCACTTT.

This clone was detected only a few times. DNA for the CDR3: TGCAGCGTTGACGGGACTGACACAGATACGCAGTATTTT. It translates to CSVDGTDTDTQYF. The chain links TRBV29-1 to TRBJ2-3; tentative D call: TRBD2 (6 bases). From germline, CDR1 is SQVTM and CDR2 ANQGSEA. Trimming took 3 bases from V and 2 from J, leaving 9 bases between them. CDR3 size: 13 residues.

The chain joins TRBV2 to TRBJ2-3; D perhaps matches TRBD1 (5 bases). Germline loops: CDR1 SNHLY, CDR2 FYNNEI. Trimming pared 3 bases from V and 0 bases from J, leaving 10 bases between. This CDR3 is 15 amino acids long. This CDR3 reads CASSDGDSSTDTQYF. The CDR3 region has the DNA TGTGCCAGCAGTGATGGCGACAGCAGCACAGATACGCAGTATTTT.

The rearrangement links TRBV7-9 to TRBJ2-2; no definite D call. This CDR3 has 18 residues. CDR1 and CDR2 from the germline V gene are SEHNR and FQNEAQ (reference sequence). V was clipped by 4 bases and J by 4 bases, with 22 bases between them. The CDR3 nucleotides read TGTGCCAGCAGCTCGAAGAATCCAGGATGGGCCTTCACCGGGGAGCTGTTTTTT. Protein sequence: CASSSKNPGWAFTGELFF.

V gene TRBV5-4 combines with J gene TRBJ1-2; a possible D gene is TRBD1 (5 bases). Germline V CDR1 and CDR2: SGHNT, YYREEE (reference sequence). V was pared by 0 bases and J by 5 bases, with 11 bases between. This CDR3 is built from 14 residues. CDR3 DNA sequence: TGTGCCAGCAGCTTGGATGTGGCAGGGTATGGCTACACCTTC. Its translation: CASSLDVAGYGYTF.

V and J are TRBV4-2 and TRBJ1-4; 7 positions agree with TRBD1. The germline V gene has CDR1 LGHNA and CDR2 YNFKEQ. Trimming at V came to 3 bases and at J to 14 bases, leaving 9 bases not matched to a gene. This CDR3 is 13 amino acids long. CDR3 sequence (DNA): TGTGCCAGCAGCCACCAATCGGGGGACAGTCTGTTTTTT. Protein product: CASSHQSGDSLFF.

The chain is built from TRBV7-9 and TRBJ1-4, with D perhaps TRBD1 (6 bases). V lost 2 bases and J 5 bases, leaving 15 bases between the germline ends. There are 16 residues in the CDR3. CDR1 is SEHNR, CDR2 FQNEAQ, per germline (reference sequence). The CDR3 nucleotides are TGTGCCAGCAGCTTATTAGGGGCAGGGGTGAATGAAAAACTGTTTTTT. Translated: CASSLLGAGVNEKLFF.

V is TRBV9 and J is TRBJ2-3, with a possible D match to TRBD1 (5 bases). V lost 4 bases, J lost 7 bases, and 25 bases lay in between. The germline V gene has CDR1 SGDLS and CDR2 YYNGEE. The CDR3 totals 17 residues. The CDR3 DNA sequence: TGTGCCAGCAGCCCAAGGGGTGACACCGTCGGTGGAAATACGCAGTATTTT. Protein product: CASSPRGDTVGGNTQYF. The whole variable domain, filled in from reference TRBV9 and TRBJ2-3, reads DSGVTQTPKHLITATGQRVTLRCSPRSGDLSVYWYQQSLDQGLQFLIQYYNGEERAKGNILERFSAQQFPDLHSELNLSSLELGDSALYFCASSPRGDTVGGNTQYFGPGTRLTVL.

The rearrangement links TRBV5-1 to TRBJ1-2, with 8 bases lining up with TRBD1. The length of the CDR3 is 13 residues. V dropped 8 bases and J dropped 2; count of bases not matched to a gene: 5. Germline assignment: CDR1 SGHRS and CDR2 YFSETQ. CDR3 sequence reads: CASRQGTNYGYTF. For the CDR3, the DNA is TGCGCCAGTAGACAGGGGACAAACTATGGCTACACCTTC.

The chain has TRBV11-3 and TRBJ1-5; TRBD1 agrees at 7 bases. V was pared by 5 bases and J by 4 bases, with 14 bases of the junction left unmatched. The CDR3 loop spans 17 amino acids. Germline V gene lookup returns CDR1 SGHNT and CDR2 YENEEA. CDR3 sequence reads: CASSPLTRDSLNQPQHF. The CDR3 DNA reads as TGTGCCAGCAGCCCCCTGACCCGGGACAGCCTTAATCAGCCCCAGCATTTT. The whole variable domain, filled in from reference TRBV11-3 and TRBJ1-5, reads EAGVVQSPRYKIIEKKQPVAFWCNPISGHNTLYWYLQNLGQGPELLIRYENEEAVDDSQLPKDRFSAERLKGVDSTLKIQPAELGDSAVYLCASSPLTRDSLNQPQHFGDGTRLSIL.

The V call is TRBV7-9, the J call TRBJ2-3; 9 positions agree with TRBD2. The CDR3 has 14 amino acids. Germline V gene lookup returns CDR1 SEHNR and CDR2 FQNEAQ (reference sequence). With 8 bases clipped from V and 6 bases from J, the junction kept 9 bases outside the gene matches. The CDR3: CASSLAGAADTQYF. The CDR3 DNA follows: TGTGCCAGCTCCTTAGCGGGGGCCGCGGATACGCAGTATTTT.